This T cell receptor (beta chain) was sequenced in a study of OX40 agonist ivuxolimab in advanced cancers. This CDR3 spans 13 amino acids. The V gene end was trimmed by 7 bases and the J gene end by 9 bases; junction bases not matched to a gene: 15. From germline, CDR1 is SQVTM and CDR2 ANQGSEA. TCRdb's table, derived via immunoSEQ multiplex PCR, lists solely in-frame clones and lacks some. Here the sample spans about 100,000 clones, 89% being singletons. This material consisted of CD4+ or CD8+ T cells sorted from blood, taken in a trial of the OX40 agonist ivuxolimab. The receptor comes from an adult with an advanced solid tumor such as melanoma, head and neck, liver or kidney cancer. The chain combines TRBV29-1 with TRBJ2-7, with TRBD1 matching 7 bases. CDR3 in amino acids: CSEGDSASARQYF. CDR3 DNA sequence: TGCAGCGAGGGGGACAGCGCGTCGGCAAGGCAGTACTTC.